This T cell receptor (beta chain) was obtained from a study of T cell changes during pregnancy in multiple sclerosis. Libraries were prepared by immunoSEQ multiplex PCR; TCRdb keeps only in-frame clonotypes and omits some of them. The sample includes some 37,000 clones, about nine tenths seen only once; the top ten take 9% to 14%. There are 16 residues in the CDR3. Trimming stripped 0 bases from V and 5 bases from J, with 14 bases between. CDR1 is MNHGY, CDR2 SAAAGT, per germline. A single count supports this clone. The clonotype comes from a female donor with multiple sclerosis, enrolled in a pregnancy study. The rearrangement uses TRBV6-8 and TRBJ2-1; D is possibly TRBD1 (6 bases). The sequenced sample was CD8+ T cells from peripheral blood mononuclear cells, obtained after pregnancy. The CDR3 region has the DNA TGTGCCAGCAGTTACTCGGGGCAGGGGAGAAACAATGAGCAGTTCTTC. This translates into CASSYSGQGRNNEQFF.